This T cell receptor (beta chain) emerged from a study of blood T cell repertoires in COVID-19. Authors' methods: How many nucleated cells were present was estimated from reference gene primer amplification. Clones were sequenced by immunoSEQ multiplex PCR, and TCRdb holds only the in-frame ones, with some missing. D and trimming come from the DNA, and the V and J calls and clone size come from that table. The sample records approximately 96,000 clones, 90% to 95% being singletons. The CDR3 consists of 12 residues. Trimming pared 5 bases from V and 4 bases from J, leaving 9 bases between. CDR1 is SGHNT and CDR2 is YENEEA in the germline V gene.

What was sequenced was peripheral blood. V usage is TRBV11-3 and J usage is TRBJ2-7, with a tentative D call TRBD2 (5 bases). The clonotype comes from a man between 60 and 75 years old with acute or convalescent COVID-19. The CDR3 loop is CASSPPGYEQYF. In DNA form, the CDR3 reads TGTGCCAGCAGCCCCCCGGGGTACGAGCAGTACTTC.